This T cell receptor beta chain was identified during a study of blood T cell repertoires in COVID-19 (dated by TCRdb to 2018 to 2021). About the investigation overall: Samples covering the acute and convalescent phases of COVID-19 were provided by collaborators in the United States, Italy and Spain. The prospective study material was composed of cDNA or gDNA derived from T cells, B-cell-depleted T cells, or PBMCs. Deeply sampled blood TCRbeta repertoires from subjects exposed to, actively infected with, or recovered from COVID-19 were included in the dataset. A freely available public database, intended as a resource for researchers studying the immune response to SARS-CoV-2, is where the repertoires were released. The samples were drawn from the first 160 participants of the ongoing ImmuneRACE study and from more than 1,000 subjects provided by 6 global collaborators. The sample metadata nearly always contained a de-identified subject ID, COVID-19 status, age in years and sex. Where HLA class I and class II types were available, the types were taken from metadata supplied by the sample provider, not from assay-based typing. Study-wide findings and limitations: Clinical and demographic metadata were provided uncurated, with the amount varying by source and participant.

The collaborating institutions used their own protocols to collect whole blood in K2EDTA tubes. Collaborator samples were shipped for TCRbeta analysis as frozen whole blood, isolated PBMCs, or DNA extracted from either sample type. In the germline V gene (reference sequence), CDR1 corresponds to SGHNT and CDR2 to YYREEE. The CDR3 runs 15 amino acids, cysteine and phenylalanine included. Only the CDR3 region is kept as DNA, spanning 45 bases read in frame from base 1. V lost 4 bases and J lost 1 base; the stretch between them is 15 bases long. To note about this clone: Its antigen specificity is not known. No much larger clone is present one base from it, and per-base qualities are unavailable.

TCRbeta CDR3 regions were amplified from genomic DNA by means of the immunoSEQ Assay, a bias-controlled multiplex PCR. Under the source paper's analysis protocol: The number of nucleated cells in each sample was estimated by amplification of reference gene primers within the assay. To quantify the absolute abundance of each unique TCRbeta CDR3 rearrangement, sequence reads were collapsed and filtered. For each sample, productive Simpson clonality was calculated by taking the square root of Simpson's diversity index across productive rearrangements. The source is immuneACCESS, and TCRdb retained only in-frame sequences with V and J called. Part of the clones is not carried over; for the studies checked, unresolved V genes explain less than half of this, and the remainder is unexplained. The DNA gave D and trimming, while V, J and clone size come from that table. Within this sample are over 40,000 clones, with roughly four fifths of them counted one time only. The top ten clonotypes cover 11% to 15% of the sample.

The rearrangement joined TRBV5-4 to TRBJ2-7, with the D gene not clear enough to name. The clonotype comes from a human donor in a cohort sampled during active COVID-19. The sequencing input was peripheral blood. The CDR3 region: CASSPQAGLSYEQYF. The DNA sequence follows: TGTGCCAGCAGCCCCCAAGCAGGATTATCCTACGAGCAGTACTTC.